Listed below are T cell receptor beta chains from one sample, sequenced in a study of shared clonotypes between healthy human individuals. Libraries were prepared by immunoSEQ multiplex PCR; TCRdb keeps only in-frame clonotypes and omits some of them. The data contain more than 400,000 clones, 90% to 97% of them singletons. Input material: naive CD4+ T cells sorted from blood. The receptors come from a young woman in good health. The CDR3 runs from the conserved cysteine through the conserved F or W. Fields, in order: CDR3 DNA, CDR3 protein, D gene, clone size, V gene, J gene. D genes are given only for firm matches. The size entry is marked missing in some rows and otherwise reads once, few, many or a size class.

DNA: TGCGCCAGACGGTTAGCGGGTCAACGAACCTACTCCTACGAGCAGTACTTC
CDR3: CARRLAGQRTYSYEQYF
D: TRBD2
size: -
V: TRBV5-1
J: TRBJ2-7

DNA: TGTGCCAGTAGACCCCAGGGTAGGAGCACAGATACGCAGTATTTT
CDR3: CASRPQGRSTDTQYF
D: -
size: -
V: TRBV19
J: TRBJ2-3

DNA: TGTGCCAGCAGCTTAGTGCCTGGACAGGGAGTTTATGGCTACACCTTC
CDR3: CASSLVPGQGVYGYTF
D: TRBD1
size: -
V: TRBV7-2
J: TRBJ1-2

DNA: TGTGCCAGCAGCTTTCGACCTAGCGGGAGCCCCGCAGATACGCAGTATTTT
CDR3: CASSFRPSGSPADTQYF
D: TRBD2
size: -
V: TRBV5-5
J: TRBJ2-3

DNA: TGTGCCATCAGTCCTAGGGACCAGAATGAGCAGTTCTTC
CDR3: CAISPRDQNEQFF
D: -
size: -
V: TRBV10-3
J: TRBJ2-1

DNA: TGCGCCAGCAGCTTCCTACCCGGACAGCAGAACACCGAAGCTTTCTTT
CDR3: CASSFLPGQQNTEAFF
D: -
size: -
V: TRBV5-1
J: TRBJ1-1

DNA: TGTGCCAGCAGTGAACTTGGTAGGGGCTCGAATGAAAAACTGTTTTTT
CDR3: CASSELGRGSNEKLFF
D: -
size: -
V: TRBV6-1
J: TRBJ1-4

DNA: TGTGCCAGCTCACCAGTGCCTAGCGGGAATAACGAGCAGTACTTC
CDR3: CASSPVPSGNNEQYF
D: TRBD2
size: -
V: TRBV18
J: TRBJ2-7

DNA: TGCAGCGTTGTTAGGCAGGGTGGTAGCATTCAGTACTTC
CDR3: CSVVRQGGSIQYF
D: -
size: -
V: TRBV29-1
J: TRBJ2-4

DNA: TGTGCCAGCAGCCCCCGGACAGGGAGAAACGAGCAGTACTTC
CDR3: CASSPRTGRNEQYF
D: TRBD1
size: -
V: TRBV28
J: TRBJ2-7

DNA: TGTGCCAGCAGCTTAGTTACAGGGGCCTCAAACGAGCAGTACTTC
CDR3: CASSLVTGASNEQYF
D: TRBD1
size: -
V: TRBV11-2
J: TRBJ2-7

DNA: TGTGCCAGCAGTGCGGGGCGGGGGGTCGGCACAGATACGCAGTATTTT
CDR3: CASSAGRGVGTDTQYF
D: TRBD2
size: -
V: TRBV7-9
J: TRBJ2-3

DNA: TGTGCCAGCAGTGCTGACAGTAATAGCTCCTACAATGAGCAGTTCTTC
CDR3: CASSADSNSSYNEQFF
D: -
size: -
V: TRBV2
J: TRBJ2-1

DNA: TGTGCCAGTAGTCCCCGCCAGGGCGGGGAGCTGTTTTTT
CDR3: CASSPRQGGELFF
D: -
size: once
V: TRBV19
J: TRBJ2-2

DNA: TGTGCCAGCAGCTTGGGAACGGGCCTTTACGAGCAGTACTTC
CDR3: CASSLGTGLYEQYF
D: -
size: -
V: TRBV5-4
J: TRBJ2-7

DNA: TGTGCCAGCTCACCACGGTTTTCACTAGCGGGTGACACAGATACGCAGTATTTT
CDR3: CASSPRFSLAGDTDTQYF
D: TRBD2
size: once
V: TRBV18
J: TRBJ2-3

DNA: TGCGCCAGCACCCCGGGCGGGGGCCTGTATGGCTACACCTTC
CDR3: CASTPGGGLYGYTF
D: -
size: -
V: TRBV5-1
J: TRBJ1-2

DNA: TGTGCCAGCGGGGACTCCAAACCCGCCCGGCCCCAGCATTTT
CDR3: CASGDSKPARPQHF
D: -
size: -
V: TRBV28
J: TRBJ1-5

DNA: TGTGCCAGCAGCTTGGACTTGGGCGAGCAGTACTTC
CDR3: CASSLDLGEQYF
D: -
size: -
V: TRBV5-5
J: TRBJ2-7

DNA: TGTGCCAGCAGCTCTAGCGGAAGCTCCTACGAGCAGTACTTC
CDR3: CASSSSGSSYEQYF
D: TRBD2
size: -
V: TRBV7-8
J: TRBJ2-7

DNA: TGTGCCAGCTCGTCTCAGGGAGACTATGGCTACACCTTC
CDR3: CASSSQGDYGYTF
D: -
size: once
V: TRBV25-1
J: TRBJ1-2

DNA: TGCGCCACCTCAAGGACGCCTGACACTGAAGCTTTCTTT
CDR3: CATSRTPDTEAFF
D: -
size: -
V: TRBV5-1
J: TRBJ1-1

DNA: TGTGCCAGCAGTGAAATGGACGGGGGCTACGAGCAGTACTTC
CDR3: CASSEMDGGYEQYF
D: -
size: -
V: TRBV6-1
J: TRBJ2-7

DNA: TGTGCCAGCAATGCGAACACCGGGGAGCTGTTTTTT
CDR3: CASNANTGELFF
D: -
size: -
V: TRBV28
J: TRBJ2-2

DNA: TGCGCCAGCAGCGATCTCGGGGGAAATCGGCATGAGCAGTTCTTC
CDR3: CASSDLGGNRHEQFF
D: -
size: once
V: TRBV5-1
J: TRBJ2-1

DNA: TGTGCCAGCAGCTTTTCCAGGGGGACTAGCGGGAGCACAGATACGCAGTATTTT
CDR3: CASSFSRGTSGSTDTQYF
D: TRBD2
size: -
V: TRBV11-3
J: TRBJ2-3

DNA: TGTGCCAGCAGCCTGTCCGGGACTAGCGGACCGAGCTCCTACGAGCAGTACTTC
CDR3: CASSLSGTSGPSSYEQYF
D: TRBD2
size: -
V: TRBV7-8
J: TRBJ2-7